The clone carrying this TCR beta chain was seen once. Its antigen is unknown. Since the CDR3 does not end with the conserved phenylalanine or tryptophan, this likely comes from a read error. The limits of the CDR3 on the DNA are not certain, so only TCRdb's listed CDR3 is given. Counting both end residues, the CDR3 totals 15 amino acids. The germline V gene has CDR1 MGHRA and CDR2 YSYEKL. Naive CD8 T cells were sorted as CD8+CD4-CCR7+CD45RA+. This entry is derived from a study of molecular identifiers for immune sequencing clone quantification. Study at large: In replicates, the authors split RNA from roughly 20,000 or 100,000 naive CD8 cells five ways and sequenced four. The study, taken as a whole, reports: Identical barcode-sharing TCR molecules could lead to underestimated sizes for highly expanded clones.

Library preparation followed earlier protocols using designated TCR primers. TCRdb itself ran the PCR reads through MiXCR, one entry per CDR3 protein. The sample lists more than 85,000 distinct CDR3 sequences, 30% to 35% occurring once. V and J are TRBV4-1 and TRBJ2-1; the D call of TRBD1 is as the table states it, not checked on the DNA. Sequenced: naive CD8+ T cells from blood, with Jurkat cell RNA spiked in. The subset was: FACS-sorted CD8+CD4-CCR7+CD45RA+ naive T cells. This receptor was identified in a human donor in good health. Some libraries in this study had Jurkat cell RNA spiked in. CDR3 amino acids: CASSQADRVQDEQII.